One and the same sample provided the 23 T cell receptor beta chains below, sequenced in a study of cytomegalovirus exposure and HLA in healthy donors. Sequencing used immunoSEQ multiplex PCR; TCRdb keeps in-frame clones, though not all of them. The sample lists about 200,000 clones; around 80% were seen once. Sequenced material: PBMCs. The origin of the receptors is a woman aged 30 to 39 in good health and CMV-seronegative.

This clone came up once. V is TRBV6-5 and J is TRBJ2-7; a weak D match, TRBD1 (5 bases). The CDR3 has 14 residues. Trimming cost V 0 bases and J 3 bases, with 9 bases left between them. CDR1 is MNHEY and CDR2 is SVGAGI in the germline V gene. In nucleotides, the CDR3 is TGTGCCAGCAGTTACTCATGGACAAGCTACGAGCAGTACTTC. It codes for CASSYSWTSYEQYF.

The chain uses TRBV14 and TRBJ1-2; maybe TRBD1 (6 bases). The germline gives CDR1 SGHDN, CDR2 FVKESK. The CDR3 contains 15 residues. V was pared by 1 base and J by 8 bases, with 17 bases between. The CDR3 bases are TGTGCCAGCAGCCAAGGGGCGGCAGGGGCTGGAGGCTACACCTTC. The encoded protein is CASSQGAAGAGGYTF.

This rearrangement joins TRBV25-1 to TRBJ2-7; 11 bases align to TRBD1. This CDR3 comprises 14 residues. CDR1 is MGHDK and CDR2 is SYGVNS in the germline V gene. The J segment lost 5 bases and the V segment lost 6 bases, leaving 6 bases of the junction unmatched. The CDR3 loop reads CASRGTGGSHEQYF. The DNA of the CDR3 is TGTGCCAGCAGAGGGACAGGGGGTTCCCACGAGCAGTACTTC.

The chain employs TRBV5-6 and TRBJ1-5; D is undetermined. The CDR3 runs to 13 residues. The germline V gene has CDR1 SGHDT and CDR2 YYEEEE. V lost 4 bases and J 4 bases, leaving 9 bases between the germline ends. The CDR3 DNA follows: TGTGCCAGCAGCGGGCACGAAAATCAGCCCCAGCATTTT. Amino acid sequence: CASSGHENQPQHF.

CDR3 sequence reads: CASSLVRSYEQYF. The CDR3 DNA reads TGTGCCAGCAGCTTAGTGCGCTCCTACGAGCAGTACTTC. The genes are TRBV6-5 and TRBJ2-7, with unresolved D. CDR3 size: 13 residues. V was cut by 6 bases and J by 0 bases, with 9 bases left in between. Germline V lookup: CDR1 MNHEY, CDR2 SVGAGI.

DNA for the CDR3: TGTGCCAGCAGCCTCTCTGGAAACACCATATATTTT. It is translated as CASSLSGNTIYF. The rearrangement joins TRBV5-6 to TRBJ1-3; D gene unclear. Trimming took 4 bases from V and 0 from J, leaving 2 bases between them. The germline V gene has CDR1 SGHDT and CDR2 YYEEEE. This CDR3 has 12 residues.

The chain uses TRBV7-2 and TRBJ2-7; 10 nucleotides agree with TRBD2. This CDR3 spans 16 amino acids. The V segment lost 3 bases and the J segment 2 bases; nucleotides outside the gene matches: 7. The germline CDR1 and CDR2 sequences are SGHTA and FQGNSA. The CDR3 nucleotides read TGTGCCAGCAGCTTCTCCGGGACTAGCGCGGCCTACGAGCAGTACTTC. It specifies CASSFSGTSAAYEQYF. Drawing the rest from reference TRBV7-2 and TRBJ2-7, the complete variable domain is GAGVSQSPSNKVTEKGKDVELRCDPISGHTALYWYRQSLGQGLEFLIYFQGNSAPDKSGLPSDRFSAERTGGSVSTLTIQRTQQEDSAVYLCASSFSGTSAAYEQYFGPGTRLTVT.

The rearrangement joins TRBV6-6 to TRBJ1-4, with D hard to call. The V gene's germline CDR1 is MNHNY and CDR2 SVGAGI (reference sequence). Trimming stripped 0 bases from V and 6 bases from J, with 11 bases between. The CDR3 sequence is 15 residues long. CDR3 loop: CASSYSKQKYEKLFF. Written as DNA, the CDR3 is TGTGCCAGCAGTTACTCGAAACAGAAATATGAAAAACTGTTTTTT.

This sequence joins TRBV6-5 and TRBJ1-6; 8 nucleotides line up with TRBD1. Looked up from germline, CDR1 is MNHEY and CDR2 is SVGAGI. The CDR3 has 15 amino acids. V shed 0 bases, J shed 6 bases, and the junction held 1 base outside the gene matches. The CDR3 loop is CASSYSDRANSPLHF. Written as DNA, the CDR3 is TGTGCCAGCAGTTACTCGGACAGGGCTAATTCACCCCTCCACTTT.

This chain connects TRBV2 to TRBJ2-1, with TRBD2 matching over 14 bases. From germline, CDR1 is SNHLY and CDR2 FYNNEI. Trimming took 6 bases from V and 8 from J; bases not matched to a gene: 3. This CDR3 is built from 14 residues. The CDR3 is CASSLTSGRDEQFF. CDR3 nucleotide sequence: TGTGCCAGCAGCCTGACTAGCGGGAGGGATGAGCAGTTCTTC.

The V call is TRBV5-7, the J call TRBJ2-3; D is possibly TRBD2 (6 bases). TRBV5-7 is given ORF status, its function remaining uncertain. This CDR3 has 17 residues. The V gene lost 6 bases and the J gene lost 0 bases, with 20 bases spanning the gap. CDR3: CASTLLAGGDSTDTQYF. CDR3 sequence (DNA): TGTGCCAGCACCCTCCTCGCCGGGGGTGATAGCACAGATACGCAGTATTTT.

The genes are TRBV6-1 and TRBJ1-1, with 7 bases fitting TRBD1. After removal of 7 bases from V and 2 bases from J, the junction contained 7 bases not matched to a gene. CDR3 length: 14 amino acids. Germline loops: CDR1 MNHNS, CDR2 SASEGT. CDR3 nucleotide sequence: TGTGCCAGCAAGTACGGGACAGCAAACACTGAAGCTTTCTTT. It specifies CASKYGTANTEAFF.

This clone turned up a few times. Other DNA sequences in this specimen translate into the identical CDR3. The chain joins TRBV5-1 to TRBJ1-4; D unclear. Trimming took 1 base from V and 1 from J, leaving 5 bases between them. This CDR3 comprises 14 residues. Germline CDR1 is SGHRS and CDR2 is YFSETQ. The CDR3 loop reads CASSLRGTNEKLFF. CDR3 nucleotides: TGCGCCAGCAGCTTGCGGGGAACTAATGAAAAACTGTTTTTT.

This rearrangement joins TRBV5-1 to TRBJ2-1, with D perhaps matching TRBD1 (6 bases). This CDR3 contains 13 residues. Trimming took 5 bases from V and 5 from J, leaving 11 bases between them. The germline gives CDR1 SGHRS, CDR2 YFSETQ. CDR3 protein: CASSTDRNNEQFF. The CDR3 DNA reads as TGCGCCAGCAGTACTGACAGGAACAATGAGCAGTTCTTC.

This sequence joins TRBV19 and TRBJ2-7; 12 nucleotides match TRBD1. Trimming at V came to 5 bases and at J to 0 bases, leaving 8 bases not matched to a gene. This CDR3 has 17 residues. Germline lookup yields CDR1 LNHDA and CDR2 SQIVND (reference sequence). CDR3 region: CASSRGDRGLSSYEQYF. In DNA form, the CDR3 reads TGTGCCAGTAGTCGCGGGGACAGGGGGCTCAGCTCCTACGAGCAGTACTTC.

The chain employs TRBV4-1 and TRBJ1-1; D is ambiguous. The CDR3 consists of 13 residues. From germline, CDR1 is MGHRA and CDR2 YSYEKL. V was cut by 1 base and J by 1 base, with 4 bases left in between. CDR3 nucleotide sequence: TGCGCCAGCAGCCAAGCCAAGAACACTGAAGCTTTCTTT. It codes for CASSQAKNTEAFF.

This clone was found a few times. This rearrangement joins TRBV28 to TRBJ2-7; the match to TRBD1 covers 9 bases. The CDR3 has 14 amino acids. Trimming removed 8 bases from V and 6 bases from J; junction bases left unmatched: 11. Germline V CDR1 and CDR2: MDHEN, SYDVKM. This chain's CDR3 is CASGFRDREGEQYF. The CDR3 region has the DNA TGTGCCAGCGGATTCCGGGACAGGGAAGGCGAGCAGTACTTC. The entire variable domain, with the rest obtained from reference TRBV28 and TRBJ2-7, is as follows: DVKVTQSSRYLVKRTGEKVFLECVQDMDHENMFWYRQDPGLGLRLIYFSYDVKMKEKGDIPEGYSVSREKKERFSLILESASTNQTSMYLCASGFRDREGEQYFGPGTRLTVT.

This clone was detected a few times. CDR3 nucleotide sequence: TGTGCCAGCCAAAGCGGGAGCGGGGAGCTGTTTTTT. It yields the protein CASQSGSGELFF. The chain uses TRBV6-1 and TRBJ2-2, with 8 bases identical to TRBD2. This CDR3 has 12 amino acids. The germline CDR1 and CDR2 sequences are MNHNS and SASEGT. After removal of 8 bases from V and 7 bases from J, the junction contained 3 bases not matched to a gene.

V is TRBV5-1 and J is TRBJ1-6, with D possibly TRBD1 on 6 matching bases. The germline V gene encodes CDR1 SGHRS and CDR2 YFSETQ. The CDR3 extends over 14 amino acids. V was cut by 7 bases and J by 4 bases, with 12 bases left in between. CDR3 sequence reads: CASEEGGYNSPLHF. Here the CDR3 DNA reads TGCGCCAGCGAGGAAGGGGGTTATAATTCACCCCTCCACTTT.

The V gene is TRBV30, the J gene TRBJ1-4, with 7 positions matching TRBD1. Trimming took 3 bases from V and 8 from J; bases not matched to a gene: 3. Per the germline V gene, CDR1 is GTSNPN and CDR2 is SVGIG (reference sequence). This CDR3 has 12 amino acids. The CDR3 sequence is CAWRRDSEKLFF. The CDR3, as DNA: TGTGCCTGGAGGCGGGACAGCGAAAAACTGTTTTTT.

J is TRBJ1-6 and V is TRBV12-1. TRBV12-1 is listed as a pseudogene. CDR3 size: 14 residues. The CDR3 DNA is TGTGCCAGCAGCTTTTGGGAGCCCTCTTCACCCCTCCACTTT. Translation gives CASSFWEPSSPLHF.

V usage is TRBV28 and J usage is TRBJ1-6, with 9 positions matching TRBD1. The germline V gene encodes CDR1 MDHEN and CDR2 SYDVKM. The CDR3 extends over 15 amino acids. Losses at the gene ends were 6 bases for V and 9 bases for J; bases not matched to a gene: 9. CDR3 DNA sequence: TGTGCCAGCAGCTTGTGGGACAGGGCAACTTCACCCCTCCACTTT. Protein sequence: CASSLWDRATSPLHF.

The V call is TRBV28, the J call TRBJ1-1, with 7 nucleotides matching TRBD1. With 7 bases clipped from V and 0 bases from J, the junction kept 8 bases outside the gene matches. The CDR3 consists of 15 residues. Germline V gene lookup returns CDR1 MDHEN and CDR2 SYDVKM. The CDR3 bases are TGTGCCAGCACCTCTGGACAGGCATTGAACACTGAAGCTTTCTTT. This encodes CASTSGQALNTEAFF.